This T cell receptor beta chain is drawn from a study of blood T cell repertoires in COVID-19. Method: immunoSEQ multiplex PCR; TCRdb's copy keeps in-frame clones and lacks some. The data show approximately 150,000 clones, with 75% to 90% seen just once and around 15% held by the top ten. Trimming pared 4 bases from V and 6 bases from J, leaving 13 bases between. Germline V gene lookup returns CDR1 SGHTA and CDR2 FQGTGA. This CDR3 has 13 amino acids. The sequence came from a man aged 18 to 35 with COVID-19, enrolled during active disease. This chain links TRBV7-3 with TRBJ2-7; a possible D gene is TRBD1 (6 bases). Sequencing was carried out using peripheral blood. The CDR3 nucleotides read TGTGCCAGCAGCTCCGGTACAGGGTCCGAGCAGTACTTC. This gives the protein CASSSGTGSEQYF.